The rows below give T cell receptor beta chains drawn from one sample of a study of early T cells in non-severe SARS-CoV-2 infection. TCRdb independently ran MiXCR on the 5' RACE reads; one entry per CDR3 protein. The sample consists of about 61,000 distinct CDR3 sequences, approximately 9.3% of them appearing once. The sequencing input was whole blood. Receptor source: an adult who was a healthcare worker with PCR-confirmed SARS-CoV-2 infection or an uninfected control (not recorded which). The conserved cysteine and the conserved F or W are not part of the CDR3 here.

len,v_gene,CDR3aa
12,TRBV20-1,SARVPRKADTQY
13,TRBV20-1,SATQRGSSYNEQF
12,TRBV11-2,ASSLGQLTGELF
10,TRBV5-4,ASGSSQETQY
13,TRBV29-1,SVESLEVVRNEQF
11,TRBV10-3,AISESTANEQF
11,TRBV12-3/TRBV12-4,ASSLTTKNIQY
13,TRBV20-1,SARNVRQSTDTQY
11,TRBV7-9,ASREGHGNTIY
12,TRBV12-3/TRBV12-4,ASSRGASNQPQH
11,TRBV5-6,ASIGGGPHEQF
14,TRBV11-3,ASSRGPSDRADTQY
12,TRBV28,ASRTTGFLLEAF
10,TRBV12-3/TRBV12-4,ASTIYGQPQH
13,TRBV20-1,SAQGTSGDTDTQY
11,TRBV29-1,SVASRSDTEAF
15,TRBV30,AGLAGGSRSSYNEQF
12,TRBV5-1,ASSSRTGGNEQF
13,TRBV10-3,AISDGTGLYNEQF
13,TRBV2,ASSLSGTENTEAF
10,TRBV10-2,ASREFRAEAF
10,TRBV20-1,SARDGTGELF
12,TRBV7-2,ASTIIGTAYGYT
13,TRBV12-3/TRBV12-4,ASSSQGTSTDTQY
11,TRBV5-1,ASSLGPTNEQF
13,TRBV11-3,ASSLFFGGTDTQY
13,TRBV3-1,ASRAGTATWDTQY
12,TRBV7-9,ASSSQIGDQPQH
11,TRBV20-1,SAAPTGGSIQY
9,TRBV20-1,SARDAGKYT
13,TRBV7-9,ASSFQGQGNTEAF
15,TRBV27,ASSLSTNRIPTDTQY
12,TRBV6-6,ASSYGEVGTEAF
13,TRBV5-4,ASSSGPPNTGELF
12,TRBV2,ASSEQGEHYGYT
14,TRBV5-1,ASTPSGTRGTDTQY
16,TRBV5-1,ASSFLRNGGASTDTQY
15,TRBV2,ASRRTEKGSGANVLT
12,TRBV20-1,SARVETGPYGYT
11,TRBV3-1,ASRDRVIETQY
13,TRBV6-1,ASRSGQAGNQPQH
17,TRBV7-3,ASSPQGRGGKRTKNIQY
16,TRBV29-1,SVAKQERGLADQETQY
11,TRBV7-9,ASSLAEGNTIY
9,TRBV20-1,SAPTGITQY
15,TRBV30,AWSPLRSTGGNSPLH
13,TRBV10-3,AISYTAAARDTQY
11,TRBV4-1,ASSPESTDTQY
13,TRBV27,ASSLEGPYNSPLH
10,TRBV29-1,SVTQGVYTQY
11,TRBV5-1,ASSLGYEDTQY
13,TRBV12-3/TRBV12-4,ASRAGLAGSETQY
12,TRBV2,ASSVSQGTDTQY
12,TRBV14,ASSQAVTGKKLF
14,TRBV27,ASSLGSRGAKNEQF
13,TRBV7-2,ASSLAMGAGTEAF
12,TRBV5-1,ASRRGQASYGYT
10,TRBV5-1,GVGRVIPEAF
11,TRBV29-1,SVGRGANYGYT
16,TRBV12-3/TRBV12-4,ASSFRTSGVAYNNEQF